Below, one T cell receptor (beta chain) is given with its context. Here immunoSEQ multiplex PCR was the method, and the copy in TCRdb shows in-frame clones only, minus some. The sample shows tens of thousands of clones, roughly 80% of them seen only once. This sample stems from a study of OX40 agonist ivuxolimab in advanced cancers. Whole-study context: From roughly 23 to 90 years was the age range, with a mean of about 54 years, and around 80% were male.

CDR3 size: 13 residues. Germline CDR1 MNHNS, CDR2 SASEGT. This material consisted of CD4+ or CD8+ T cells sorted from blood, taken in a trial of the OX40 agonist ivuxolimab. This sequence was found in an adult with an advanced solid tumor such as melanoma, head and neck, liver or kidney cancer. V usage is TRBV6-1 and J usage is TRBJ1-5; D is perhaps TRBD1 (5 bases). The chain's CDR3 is CAAGTYSNQPQHF. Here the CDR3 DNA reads TGTGCGGCCGGGACTTATAGCAATCAGCCCCAGCATTTT.